The TCR beta chain under discussion was sequenced for a study of blood T cells in healthy people across ages. Details on this clonotype: Its specificity is not known.

The CDR3 loop spans 20 amino acids. V lost 5 bases, J lost 2 bases, and 18 bases stayed unmatched. Study-wide points: Donor CMV infection status was unknown, possibly confounding age-related changes in expanded clonotypes. Measured against age, TCR beta diversity per million T cells decreased in a roughly linear manner. Any conclusive comparison of naive versus antigen-experienced cells was prevented by using unsorted PBMCs.

A second PCR of roughly 6 to 12 cycles used a sample-barcoded 5' primer and a J-beta primer mix. One entry per CDR3 protein results from TCRdb running MiXCR on the 5' RACE reads. The sample has approximately 1.5 million distinct CDR3 sequences, roughly 30% seen once. The rearrangement links TRBV12-3 or TRBV12-4 to TRBJ1-2, with TRBD1 matching 12 bases. The sequencing input was blood. This TCR was sampled from a young woman in good health. The CDR3 nucleotides are TGTGCCAGCAGTCCTTTGCCTGGGGGACAGGGGGCTGGGGACAACTATGGCTACACCTTC. Amino acid sequence: CASSPLPGGQGAGDNYGYTF.